The clone carrying this T cell receptor beta chain was seen only a few times. The study assigned cohorts using participant-reported clinical history. Those designated as exposed participants met a COVID-19 case within 2 weeks before study entry. The data were taken from a study of blood T cell repertoires in COVID-19. Some clones are missing from TCRdb's copy, which holds only in-frame ones; the method was immunoSEQ multiplex PCR. The sample has 200,000 to 250,000 clones; roughly four fifths are singletons. Looked up from germline, CDR1 is MGHDK and CDR2 is SYGVNS. V gave up 3 bases and J gave up 0 bases, with 9 bases separating them. This CDR3 comprises 15 residues.

The J gene is TRBJ1-3, the V gene TRBV25-1, with D unresolved. The sequencing input was PBMCs or T cells enriched from blood (not recorded which). The receptor comes from a woman aged 40 to 50 who had been exposed to COVID-19. DNA of the CDR3: TGTGCCAGCAGTGATTTGGGGAGCTCTGGAAACACCATATATTTT. This codes for CASSDLGSSGNTIYF.